This TCR beta chain was sequenced during a study of OX40 agonist ivuxolimab in advanced cancers. The data were produced by immunoSEQ multiplex PCR, yet TCRdb's version contains in-frame clones alone and is incomplete. The data hold tens of thousands of clones, with just under 90% observed a single time. Germline assignment: CDR1 SGHNT and CDR2 YYREEE (reference sequence). This CDR3 is 12 amino acids long. V was cut by 4 bases and J by 5 bases, with 7 bases left in between. V and J are TRBV5-4 and TRBJ1-3, with unresolved D. The source is an adult with an advanced solid tumor such as melanoma, head and neck, liver or kidney cancer. Sequenced material: CD4+ or CD8+ T cells sorted from blood, taken in a trial of the OX40 agonist ivuxolimab. This chain's CDR3 is CASSPRRNTIYF. The DNA for the CDR3 is TGTGCCAGCAGCCCGAGGAGAAACACCATATATTTT.